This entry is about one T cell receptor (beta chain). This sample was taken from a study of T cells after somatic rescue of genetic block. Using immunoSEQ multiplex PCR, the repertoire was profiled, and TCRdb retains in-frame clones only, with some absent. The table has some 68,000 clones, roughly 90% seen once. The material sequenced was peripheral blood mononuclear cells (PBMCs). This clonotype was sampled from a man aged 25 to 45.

The CDR3 bases are TGTGCCAGCAGCCCCCCTGGAGATCTCAGCTCCTACGAGCAGTACTTC. It translates to CASSPPGDLSSYEQYF. The V and J genes are TRBV7-9 and TRBJ2-7; D is uncertain. Trimming removed 5 bases at V and 0 bases at J, with 17 bases between. Germline V gene data show CDR1 as SEHNR and CDR2 as FQNEAQ (reference sequence). The CDR3 is 16 residues long.